Below are 26 T cell receptor beta chains sequenced from a single sample in a study of PD-1 blockade in classical Hodgkin lymphoma. Method: immunoSEQ multiplex PCR; TCRdb's copy keeps in-frame clones and lacks some. Here the sample spans 45,000 to 60,000 clones, roughly 80% being singletons. Time point defined: cycle 4 day 1 (C4D1), after 5 to 7 weeks of nivolumab. No patient escaped relapse after autologous stem cell transplantation, and brentuximab vedotin exposure varied. The material sequenced was peripheral blood mononuclear cells (PBMCs), taken before the fourth cycle of nivolumab. Receptors originate from a human donor with classical Hodgkin lymphoma.

The J gene is TRBJ2-7, the V gene TRBV5-6; 9 nucleotides agree with TRBD1. Germline CDR1 and CDR2: SGHDT and YYEEEE. The CDR3 runs 17 residues. J gave up 2 bases and V 4 bases, and 13 bases lay outside the gene matches. CDR3: CASSPGQGSSSAYEQYF. CDR3 in DNA: TGTGCCAGCAGCCCGGGACAGGGCTCGTCTAGCGCCTACGAGCAGTACTTC.

This rearrangement joins TRBV19 to TRBJ1-2; TRBD1 agrees at 11 bases. The CDR3 totals 13 residues. The trim removed 6 bases at V and 8 bases at J, leaving 5 bases unmatched. Germline V gene sequence: CDR1 LNHDA, CDR2 SQIVND (reference sequence). Written as DNA, the CDR3 is TGTGCCAGTAGCCGGGGACAGGGGGAAGGCTACACCTTC. Encoded protein: CASSRGQGEGYTF.

The chain has TRBV18 and TRBJ1-1; 7 nucleotides match TRBD1. The V segment lost 3 bases and the J segment 1 base; nucleotides outside the gene matches: 5. This CDR3 region has 15 residues. Germline CDR1 is KGHSH and CDR2 is LQKENI. CDR3 residues: CASSPGYRGNTEAFF. CDR3 DNA: TGTGCCAGCTCACCCGGTTACAGGGGGAACACTGAAGCTTTCTTT.

The chain joins TRBV2 to TRBJ1-1; TRBD1 is a possible D gene (5 bases). V lost 5 bases and J lost 6, with 16 bases in between. Germline CDR1 is SNHLY and CDR2 is FYNNEI. The length of the CDR3 is 14 residues. CDR3 bases: TGTGCCAGCAGTTACGGCGTGGGGGGGGCTGAAGCTTTCTTT. It specifies CASSYGVGGAEAFF.

Note on this clone: Distinct nucleotide sequences in the sample also encode this CDR3. The CDR3 nucleotides read TGTGCCAGCAGTTCAACTAGCCCCAATGAGCAGTTCTTC. Its translation: CASSSTSPNEQFF. V usage is TRBV27 and J usage is TRBJ2-1; D is perhaps TRBD2 (6 bases). The V gene's germline CDR1 is MNHEY and CDR2 SMNVEV (reference sequence). V was trimmed by 4 bases and J by 6 bases, leaving 10 bases between them. The CDR3 sequence is 13 residues long.

V and J are TRBV6-4 and TRBJ1-5; tentative D call: TRBD1 (5 bases). Deletions cut 3 bases from V and 6 bases from J, with 9 bases between. The CDR3 runs to 13 residues. Germline assignment: CDR1 MRHNA and CDR2 SNTAGT. CDR3 bases: TGTGCCAGCAGTGAACAGGAAGGTCAGCCCCAGCATTTT. It specifies CASSEQEGQPQHF.

V is TRBV27 and J is TRBJ1-2, with 8 bases matching TRBD1. Losses at the gene ends were 2 bases for V and 6 bases for J; bases not matched to a gene: 5. The CDR3 runs 14 residues. Germline V gene data show CDR1 as MNHEY and CDR2 as SMNVEV (reference sequence). CDR3 sequence: CASSLVAGGNGYTF. CDR3 sequence (DNA): TGTGCCAGCAGTTTAGTTGCAGGGGGCAATGGCTACACCTTC.

The chain is built from TRBV27 and TRBJ2-2, with 11 bases lining up with TRBD2. V was pared by 6 bases and J by 1 base, with 13 bases of the junction left unmatched. The CDR3 length is 19 residues. Germline V gene sequence: CDR1 MNHEY, CDR2 SMNVEV (reference sequence). CDR3 protein: CASSRFTLTSGRNTGELFF. Written as DNA, the CDR3 is TGTGCCAGCAGCCGGTTCACCCTCACTAGCGGGAGGAACACCGGGGAGCTGTTTTTT.

This chain connects TRBV4-3 to TRBJ1-2, with D perhaps TRBD1 (6 bases). Germline lookup yields CDR1 LGHNA and CDR2 YSLEER. The CDR3 runs 15 residues. Trimming left V 4 bases short and J 8 bases short, with 20 bases between. CDR3: CASSLSRGGKMGYTF. In DNA, the CDR3 is TGCGCCAGCAGCCTCTCTAGGGGGGGAAAAATGGGCTACACCTTC.

CDR3 DNA: TGTGCCAGCACCCTAATAGCGGGGGTAAACAATGAGCAGTTCTTC. It encodes CASTLIAGVNNEQFF. The rearrangement uses TRBV7-3 and TRBJ2-1, with 9 bases fitting TRBD2. CDR1 is SGHTA and CDR2 is FQGTGA in the germline V gene. The CDR3 is made up of 15 amino acids. V shed 7 bases, J shed 5 bases, and the junction held 9 bases outside the gene matches.

V gene TRBV11-2 combines with J gene TRBJ2-2; D possibly corresponds to TRBD2 (5 bases). The CDR3 loop spans 15 amino acids. V was pared by 3 bases and J by 1 base, with 9 bases between. Germline CDR1 is SGHAT and CDR2 is FQNNGV. Here the CDR3 DNA reads TGTGCCAGCAGCTTGCTCGCGGGGAACACCGGGGAGCTGTTTTTT. Residues: CASSLLAGNTGELFF.

This sequence joins TRBV7-8 and TRBJ1-2; no clear D. Trimming took 3 bases from V and 0 from J, leaving 14 bases between them. Germline V gene data show CDR1 as SGHVS and CDR2 as FQNEAQ. CDR3 size: 16 residues. The CDR3 region is CASSLSPGSPNYGYTF. In DNA, the CDR3 is TGTGCCAGCAGCTTGAGCCCAGGTTCACCTAACTATGGCTACACCTTC.

This clone has just a few counts. This sequence joins TRBV5-1 and TRBJ2-3; D remains unclear. Trimming shortened V by 7 bases and J by 2 bases, and 17 bases separated the two germline ends. The CDR3 consists of 15 residues. Germline CDR1 reads SGHRS; CDR2 reads YFSETQ. CDR3 bases: TGCGCCAGCGCGCTGAGAGAGTCAAACACAGATACGCAGTATTTT. This gives the protein CASALRESNTDTQYF.

The chain is built from TRBV7-2 and TRBJ1-2, with D maybe TRBD1 (6 bases). CDR1 and CDR2 from the germline V gene are SGHTA and FQGNSA. This CDR3 region has 15 residues. Trimming removed 1 base from V and 4 bases from J, with 13 bases in between. Here the CDR3 DNA reads TGTGCCAGCAGCTTAGGAGGAGGACAGAGCTATGGCTACACCTTC. Protein sequence: CASSLGGGQSYGYTF.

In DNA, the CDR3 is TGCAGTGCTAGAATGGGCTACGAGCAGTACTTC. It codes for CSARMGYEQYF. The chain links TRBV20-1 to TRBJ2-7; no firm D call. Trimming left V 2 bases short and J 3 bases short, with 5 bases between. The germline V gene encodes CDR1 DFQATT and CDR2 SNEGSKA (reference sequence). The CDR3 is 11 amino acids.

This sequence joins TRBV2 and TRBJ2-7; 7 bases are a match to TRBD1. V gave up 4 bases and J gave up 6 bases; unmatched junction bases: 6. The CDR3 runs to 13 residues. Germline CDR1 reads SNHLY; CDR2 reads FYNNEI. Written as DNA, the CDR3 is TGTGCCAGCAGTGCCGGGACAGTCTTCGAGCAGTACTTC. Its translation: CASSAGTVFEQYF. The whole variable domain, remainder taken from reference TRBV2 and TRBJ2-7, is EPEVTQTPSHQVTQMGQEVILRCVPISNHLYFYWYRQILGQKVEFLVSFYNNEISEKSEIFDDQFSVERPDGSNFTLKIRSTKLEDSAMYFCASSAGTVFEQYFGPGTRLTVT.

Only a few counts were recorded for this clone. The chain couples TRBV15 to TRBJ1-1, with D possibly being TRBD1 (6 bases). Germline V lookup: CDR1 LNHNV, CDR2 YYDKDF (reference sequence). V was pared by 3 bases and J by 4 bases, with 18 bases between. The CDR3 covers 16 residues. In DNA, the CDR3 is TGTGCCACCAGCAGGAGACCCAGGGGCGGTAGCACTGAAGCTTTCTTT. It yields the protein CATSRRPRGGSTEAFF.

To note about this clone: At one of its ends the junction is not consistent with the germline gene, which may arise from a read error. V gene TRBV7-8 combines with J gene TRBJ1-5; D not resolved. CDR3 length equals 12 residues. Per the germline V gene, CDR1 is SGHVS and CDR2 is FQNEAQ. CDR3 DNA sequence: TGTGCAAGCAGCTTAGATAGTCGGCCCCAGCATTTT. It translates to CASSLDSRPQHF.

This chain connects TRBV19 to TRBJ1-1; D unresolved. Germline CDR1 reads LNHDA; CDR2 reads SQIVND (reference sequence). V shed 4 bases and J shed 6 bases, with 15 bases lying between them. The length of the CDR3 is 14 residues. The CDR3 protein is CASSTRPPNAEAFF. CDR3 coding DNA: TGTGCCAGTAGTACCCGTCCGCCTAACGCTGAAGCTTTCTTT.

This rearrangement joins TRBV7-9 to TRBJ2-2; 16 bases are a match to TRBD2. The ends lost 5 bases at V and 7 bases at J; junction bases unmatched: 7. This CDR3 region has 17 residues. Germline CDR1 is SEHNR and CDR2 is FQNEAQ (reference sequence). For the CDR3, the DNA is TGTGCCAGCAGCCCCGGGACTAGCGGGGGGGCCGACGGGGAGCTGTTTTTT. Its protein is CASSPGTSGGADGELFF.

The rearrangement links TRBV9 to TRBJ2-1; the D gene is possibly TRBD2 (5 bases). Trimming shortened V by 4 bases and J by 10 bases, and 18 bases separated the two germline ends. Germline CDR1 and CDR2: SGDLS and YYNGEE. The CDR3 has 14 amino acids. This chain's CDR3 is CASSPNTRAREQFF. The CDR3 DNA follows: TGTGCCAGCAGCCCCAATACGCGGGCTAGAGAGCAGTTCTTC.

CDR3: CASSTDRGGEKLFF. DNA for the CDR3: TGTGCCAGCAGCACGGACAGGGGTGGGGAAAAACTGTTTTTT. V usage is TRBV5-4 and J usage is TRBJ1-4, with TRBD1 matching 9 bases. Germline CDR1 SGHNT, CDR2 YYREEE (reference sequence). CDR3 size: 14 residues. With 4 bases clipped from V and 8 bases from J, the junction kept 6 bases outside the gene matches.

This chain uses TRBV4-2 with TRBJ2-1, with 11 bases lining up with TRBD2. The CDR3 sequence is 17 residues long. Per germline, CDR1 LGHNA and CDR2 YNFKEQ. The ends lost 0 bases at V and 6 bases at J; junction bases unmatched: 7. The CDR3 DNA is TGTGCCAGCAGCCAAGATCTCCCTAGCGGGAGGCGCAATGAGCAGTTCTTC. Its protein is CASSQDLPSGRRNEQFF.

CDR3 protein: CASSSSRDTEAFF. CDR3 DNA: TGTGCCAGCAGCAGCTCAAGGGACACTGAAGCTTTCTTT. The chain recombines TRBV11-2 with TRBJ1-1; D gene ambiguous. The ends were cut back, 5 bases at V and 3 bases at J, with 10 bases in the middle. The CDR3 has 13 amino acids. Germline CDR1 reads SGHAT; CDR2 reads FQNNGV.

The chain has TRBV9 and TRBJ2-1; D is ambiguous. The germline V gene has CDR1 SGDLS and CDR2 YYNGEE. This CDR3 has 19 amino acids. Trimming shortened V by 0 bases and J by 0 bases, and 19 bases separated the two germline ends. For the CDR3, the DNA is TGTGCCAGCAGCGTAGGGTCGGGCTCGATGGTAGGCTCCTACAATGAGCAGTTCTTC. This gives the protein CASSVGSGSMVGSYNEQFF.

This chain links TRBV15 with TRBJ2-1; TRBD2 matches at 8 bases. J lost 7 bases, V lost 5 bases, and 10 bases had no gene match. CDR3 length: 15 residues. From germline, CDR1 is LNHNV and CDR2 YYDKDF (reference sequence). The CDR3 spells CATSPAGVLRNEQFF. CDR3 nucleotides: TGTGCCACCAGCCCAGCGGGGGTCCTTAGGAATGAGCAGTTCTTC.